Shown below are 20 T cell receptor beta chains from a single sample sequenced in a study of cytomegalovirus exposure and HLA in healthy donors. Primers: 60 Vbeta forward and 13 Jbeta reverse. The data were produced by immunoSEQ multiplex PCR, yet TCRdb's version contains in-frame clones alone and is incomplete. The repertoire holds 95,000 to 100,000 clones, with 60% to 80% as singletons. Specimen: PBMCs. These receptors came from a woman aged 60-70 years in good health and CMV-seropositive.

This chain uses TRBV7-9 with TRBJ2-7; 8 bases map to TRBD2. After removal of 8 bases from V and 7 bases from J, the junction contained 13 bases not matched to a gene. The CDR3 has 14 amino acids. In germline, CDR1 is SEHNR, CDR2 FQNEAQ (reference sequence). In nucleotides, the CDR3 is TGTGCCAGCGCTCACGAAGGACTAGCAACGGAGCAGTACTTC. Amino acids: CASAHEGLATEQYF. Combining the CDR3 with reference TRBV7-9 and TRBJ2-7 gives the whole variable domain DTGVSQNPRHKITKRGQNVTFRCDPISEHNRLYWYRQTLGQGPEFLTYFQNEAQLEKSRLLSDRFSAERPKGSFSTLEIQRTEQGDSAMYLCASAHEGLATEQYFGPGTRLTVT.

This clone was observed a handful of times. This rearrangement joins TRBV5-4 to TRBJ1-6, with D perhaps matching TRBD1 (5 bases). This CDR3 has 16 amino acids. Trimming shortened V by 3 bases and J by 14 bases, and 24 bases separated the two germline ends. The germline gives CDR1 SGHNT, CDR2 YYREEE (reference sequence). CDR3 sequence: CASSSQVAPSGGSLHF. The CDR3 DNA sequence: TGTGCCAGCAGCTCACAGGTCGCCCCATCGGGAGGGTCCCTCCACTTT. The complete variable domain, with remaining parts taken from reference TRBV5-4 and TRBJ1-6, reads ETGVTQSPTHLIKTRGQQVTLRCSSQSGHNTVSWYQQALGQGPQFIFQYYREEENGRGNFPPRFSGLQFPNYSSELNVNALELDDSALYLCASSSQVAPSGGSLHFGNGTRLTVT.

V usage is TRBV9 and J usage is TRBJ2-5; 14 bases agree with TRBD2. Per germline, CDR1 SGDLS and CDR2 YYNGEE. The CDR3 covers 17 residues. The ends lost 4 bases at V and 5 bases at J; junction bases unmatched: 10. CDR3 in amino acids: CASSKGTSGSSRETQYF. The CDR3 DNA reads TGTGCCAGCAGCAAAGGGACTAGCGGGAGCAGTCGGGAGACCCAGTACTTC.

About this clone itself: Additional DNA sequences in this sample encode the identical CDR3. J is TRBJ1-5 and V is TRBV2; 9 bases agree with TRBD1. Germline V CDR1 and CDR2: SNHLY, FYNNEI. CDR3 length: 13 amino acids. The ends lost 6 bases at V and 4 bases at J; junction bases unmatched: 1. CDR3 sequence: CASSGQGNQPQHF. CDR3 bases: TGTGCCAGCAGCGGACAGGGGAATCAGCCCCAGCATTTT.

This chain links TRBV27 with TRBJ1-2; D gene uncertain. Germline values: CDR1 MNHEY, CDR2 SMNVEV (reference sequence). V shed 2 bases and J shed 8 bases, with 12 bases lying between them. The CDR3 has 13 amino acids. CDR3 in DNA: TGTGCCAGCAGTTTAACCCCCCTGAGAGGCTACACCTTC. Translating gives CASSLTPLRGYTF.

The CDR3 protein is CASSQELRFSGANVLTF. Written as DNA, the CDR3 is TGTGCCAGCAGCCAAGAGCTCCGGTTCTCTGGGGCCAACGTCCTGACTTTC. This rearrangement joins TRBV4-2 to TRBJ2-6; D unresolved. This CDR3 comprises 17 residues. From germline, CDR1 is LGHNA and CDR2 YNFKEQ. Trimming removed 0 bases at V and 0 bases at J, with 9 bases between.

V usage is TRBV28 and J usage is TRBJ1-2; the D gene is possibly TRBD1 (6 bases). The CDR3 spans 17 residues. V lost 4 bases and J lost 5, with 23 bases in between. The V gene's germline CDR1 is MDHEN and CDR2 SYDVKM. CDR3 nucleotide sequence: TGTGCCAGCAGTTCCACTATAGCCCCCAGGGGACGGTATGGCTACACCTTC. It codes for CASSSTIAPRGRYGYTF.

This clone was seen more than once but under ten times. V is TRBV7-3 and J is TRBJ2-2, with 8 bases identical to TRBD1. Trimming at V came to 5 bases and at J to 7 bases, leaving 3 bases not matched to a gene. CDR1 SGHTA and CDR2 FQGTGA come from the germline V gene. The CDR3 is made up of 13 amino acids. The CDR3: CASSAGGHGELFF. The CDR3 DNA sequence: TGTGCCAGCAGCGCAGGGGGCCACGGGGAGCTGTTTTTT.

A word on this clone: A read error may account for a junction end that differs from germline. J is TRBJ1-2 and V is TRBV4-1; a weak D match, TRBD1 (5 bases). The CDR3 is 15 amino acids. Looked up from germline, CDR1 is MGHRA and CDR2 is YSYEKL. In DNA form, the CDR3 reads TGTGCCAGCAGCCAAGCGACAGCGGGAAACTATGGCTACACCTTC. It encodes CASSQATAGNYGYTF.

This clone has more than one count but fewer than ten. The chain combines TRBV5-6 with TRBJ2-7; D unresolved. CDR1 is SGHDT, CDR2 YYEEEE, per germline. V gave up 4 bases and J gave up 6 bases, with 8 bases separating them. CDR3 length: 11 residues. CDR3 coding DNA: TGTGCCAGCAGCGTAACAACCGAGCAGTACTTC. Translation: CASSVTTEQYF.

V usage is TRBV7-9 and J usage is TRBJ1-2; tentative D call: TRBD1 (5 bases). The germline V and J ends were trimmed by 5 bases and 8 bases, with 15 bases remaining between them. There are 13 residues in the CDR3. Germline V gene lookup returns CDR1 SEHNR and CDR2 FQNEAQ (reference sequence). The CDR3 protein is CASSNMQGVGYTF. CDR3 in DNA: TGTGCCAGCAGCAATATGCAGGGCGTCGGCTACACCTTC.

This clone came up a few times. The V call is TRBV14, the J call TRBJ2-3, with a possible D match to TRBD1 (6 bases). The CDR3 covers 12 residues. Trimming pared 1 base from V and 8 bases from J, leaving 7 bases between. Germline-derived CDR1 and CDR2 are SGHDN and FVKESK. Here the CDR3 reads CASSQAGATQYF. In DNA form, the CDR3 reads TGTGCCAGCAGCCAAGCAGGGGCTACGCAGTATTTT.

This clone has only a few counts. The V and J genes are TRBV5-1 and TRBJ2-3, with D hard to call. The CDR3 has 15 amino acids. Germline V CDR1 and CDR2: SGHRS, YFSETQ. V lost 0 bases and J 2 bases, leaving 10 bases between the germline ends. The CDR3 loop is CASSLAGMNTDTQYF. Here the CDR3 DNA reads TGCGCCAGCAGCTTGGCTGGCATGAACACAGATACGCAGTATTTT.

This chain uses TRBV18 with TRBJ2-7, with D possibly being TRBD2 (6 bases). V was pared by 10 bases and J by 0 bases, with 19 bases between. CDR1 is KGHSH, CDR2 LQKENI, per germline. CDR3 size: 15 residues. The CDR3 DNA is TGTGCCACGTCAAGGTTTGGGCGGGACTCCTACGAGCAGTACTTC. Translation: CATSRFGRDSYEQYF.

This clone appeared once. For the CDR3, the DNA is TGTGCCAGCAGTTTATGGGCGGGGAATAGCAATCAGCCCCAGCATTTT. Translation: CASSLWAGNSNQPQHF. The V gene is TRBV28, the J gene TRBJ1-5; no firm D call. From germline, CDR1 is MDHEN and CDR2 SYDVKM. V dropped 0 bases and J dropped 0 bases, with 9 bases sitting between them. The CDR3 contains 16 residues.

This chain connects TRBV5-4 to TRBJ2-1; 9 nucleotides match TRBD2. This CDR3 contains 17 residues. CDR1 is SGHNT, CDR2 YYREEE, per germline (reference sequence). The ends lost 0 bases at V and 3 bases at J; junction bases unmatched: 7. CDR3 protein: CASSLGVAGAFYNEQFF. CDR3 DNA sequence: TGTGCCAGCAGCTTGGGGGTAGCGGGAGCCTTCTACAATGAGCAGTTCTTC. Based on the CDR3 plus reference TRBV5-4 and TRBJ2-1, the full variable domain is ETGVTQSPTHLIKTRGQQVTLRCSSQSGHNTVSWYQQALGQGPQFIFQYYREEENGRGNFPPRFSGLQFPNYSSELNVNALELDDSALYLCASSLGVAGAFYNEQFFGPGTRLTVL.

The rearrangement uses TRBV20-1 and TRBJ1-1, with D unresolved. This CDR3 has 10 residues. The germline V and J ends were trimmed by 6 bases and 0 bases, with 2 bases remaining between them. Germline V gives CDR1 DFQATT, CDR2 SNEGSKA (reference sequence). The DNA of the CDR3 is TGCAGTGCCGTGAACACTGAAGCTTTCTTT. It yields the protein CSAVNTEAFF.

This sequence joins TRBV19 and TRBJ2-5; D is uncertain. The CDR3 sequence is 16 residues long. Per the germline V gene, CDR1 is LNHDA and CDR2 is SQIVND (reference sequence). Trimming cost V 9 bases and J 4 bases, with 24 bases left between them. Written as DNA, the CDR3 is TGTGCCAGCACCTACTCTGGGCAGGCAATCCCAGAGACCCAGTACTTC. This gives the protein CASTYSGQAIPETQYF.

This CDR3 is CASSRDTFTGELFF. DNA of the CDR3: TGTGCCAGCAGCAGGGACACCTTCACCGGGGAGCTGTTTTTT. The chain is built from TRBV6-5 and TRBJ2-2, with a weak D call TRBD1 (6 bases). The CDR3 totals 14 residues. Trimming took off 6 bases at V and 4 bases at J, with 12 bases between the two ends. CDR1 is MNHEY and CDR2 is SVGAGI in the germline V gene.

This rearrangement joins TRBV9 to TRBJ2-2; unclear D gene. Germline V gene sequence: CDR1 SGDLS, CDR2 YYNGEE. This CDR3 contains 13 residues. Trimming took 3 bases from V and 1 from J, leaving 4 bases between them. The CDR3 coding sequence is TGTGCCAGCAGCGCCCAGAACACCGGGGAGCTGTTTTTT. Its protein product is CASSAQNTGELFF. Variable domain in full (rest from reference TRBV9 and TRBJ2-2): DSGVTQTPKHLITATGQRVTLRCSPRSGDLSVYWYQQSLDQGLQFLIQYYNGEERAKGNILERFSAQQFPDLHSELNLSSLELGDSALYFCASSAQNTGELFFGEGSRLTVL.